These T cell receptor beta chains were read from a single sample in a study of T cell changes during pregnancy in multiple sclerosis. Profiling relied on immunoSEQ multiplex PCR, and the TCRdb table lists in-frame clones only, not all of them. The sample includes roughly 97,000 clones, just over 90% seen only once; the top ten take 0.7% to 0.9%. The sample consisted of peripheral blood, taken in the second trimester of pregnancy. The receptors were gathered from a female donor in good health, enrolled as a control in a pregnancy study. CDR3s include the opening cysteine and the closing phenylalanine or tryptophan. A D gene is named only where the DNA matches it firmly. A row's size may be missing; if present it is once, few, many or a size class.

D gene: NA; CDR3 length: 15; V gene: TRBV5-5; J gene: TRBJ2-6; clone size: NA; CDR3 protein: CASSSQLAGANVLTF; CDR3 DNA: TGTGCCAGCAGCTCTCAACTAGCTGGGGCCAACGTCCTGACTTTC
D gene: NA; CDR3 length: 13; V gene: TRBV7-2; J gene: TRBJ2-1; clone size: once; CDR3 protein: CASSFSGYNEQFF; CDR3 DNA: TGTGCCAGCAGCTTTTCGGGATACAATGAGCAGTTCTTC
D gene: NA; CDR3 length: 14; V gene: TRBV5-1; J gene: TRBJ2-5; clone size: NA; CDR3 protein: CASSLVGGQETQYF; CDR3 DNA: TGCGCCAGCAGCTTGGTCGGGGGCCAAGAGACCCAGTACTTC
D gene: TRBD1; CDR3 length: 16; V gene: TRBV7-8; J gene: TRBJ2-3; clone size: NA; CDR3 protein: CASSSRTGVGPDTQYF; CDR3 DNA: TGTGCCAGCAGCTCTAGGACAGGCGTGGGACCAGATACGCAGTATTTT
D gene: NA; CDR3 length: 14; V gene: TRBV30; J gene: TRBJ1-1; clone size: NA; CDR3 protein: CAWSARLRPTEAFF; CDR3 DNA: TGTGCCTGGAGTGCCCGACTGCGGCCCACTGAAGCTTTCTTT
D gene: TRBD1; CDR3 length: 15; V gene: TRBV11-2; J gene: TRBJ2-1; clone size: NA; CDR3 protein: CASSLGQGAYNEQFF; CDR3 DNA: TGTGCCAGCAGCCTGGGACAGGGGGCCTACAATGAGCAGTTCTTC
D gene: TRBD1; CDR3 length: 15; V gene: TRBV30; J gene: TRBJ1-2; clone size: NA; CDR3 protein: CAWSWGGDRGFGYTF; CDR3 DNA: TGTGCCTGGAGTTGGGGGGGTGACAGGGGCTTTGGCTACACCTTC
D gene: NA; CDR3 length: 12; V gene: TRBV27; J gene: TRBJ2-7; clone size: NA; CDR3 protein: CASMGDIYEQYF; CDR3 DNA: TGTGCCAGCATGGGGGACATCTACGAGCAGTACTTC
D gene: TRBD2; CDR3 length: 16; V gene: TRBV5-4; J gene: TRBJ2-1; clone size: NA; CDR3 protein: CASSRLTSGRNGEQFF; CDR3 DNA: TGTGCCAGCAGCCGCCTCACTAGCGGGAGAAACGGTGAGCAGTTCTTC
D gene: NA; CDR3 length: 18; V gene: TRBV13; J gene: TRBJ2-3; clone size: NA; CDR3 protein: CASSLGSSGHPSTDTQYF; CDR3 DNA: TGTGCCAGCAGCTTAGGCAGTAGCGGACATCCAAGCACAGATACGCAGTATTTT
D gene: NA; CDR3 length: 13; V gene: TRBV6-6; J gene: TRBJ1-1; clone size: once; CDR3 protein: CASRSGMGTEAFF; CDR3 DNA: TGTGCCAGCAGGTCGGGGATGGGCACTGAAGCTTTCTTT
D gene: NA; CDR3 length: 13; V gene: TRBV28; J gene: TRBJ1-2; clone size: NA; CDR3 protein: CASSSDSQDGYTF; CDR3 DNA: TGTGCCAGCAGTTCCGACAGTCAAGATGGCTACACCTTC
D gene: NA; CDR3 length: 15; V gene: TRBV11-2; J gene: TRBJ2-7; clone size: NA; CDR3 protein: CASSLVTGRDYEQYF; CDR3 DNA: TGTGCCAGCAGCTTAGTAACCGGGCGGGATTACGAGCAGTACTTC
D gene: TRBD1; CDR3 length: 15; V gene: TRBV5-6; J gene: TRBJ2-1; clone size: NA; CDR3 protein: CASSGTGGFGDEQFF; CDR3 DNA: TGTGCCAGCAGCGGGACAGGGGGCTTTGGAGATGAGCAGTTCTTC
D gene: TRBD2; CDR3 length: 17; V gene: TRBV7-2; J gene: TRBJ2-3; clone size: NA; CDR3 protein: CASSFGLAGEVADTQYF; CDR3 DNA: TGTGCCAGCAGCTTTGGACTAGCGGGAGAAGTAGCAGATACGCAGTATTTT
D gene: TRBD1; CDR3 length: 14; V gene: TRBV11-2; J gene: TRBJ1-2; clone size: NA; CDR3 protein: CASTTTGVNYGYTF; CDR3 DNA: TGTGCCAGCACCACGACAGGGGTCAACTATGGCTACACCTTC
D gene: NA; CDR3 length: 14; V gene: TRBV7-2; J gene: TRBJ2-2; clone size: NA; CDR3 protein: CASRSTGNTGELFF; CDR3 DNA: TGTGCCAGCAGATCGACGGGGAACACCGGGGAGCTGTTTTTT